This T cell receptor beta chain was captured in a study of cytomegalovirus exposure and HLA in healthy donors. The PCR employed 60 Vbeta primers together with 13 Jbeta primers. Sequencing was performed with immunoSEQ multiplex PCR; in TCRdb, only in-frame clones are kept and a portion is missing. The data hold fewer than 200,000 clones, with 75% to 85% observed a single time. The sequencing input was PBMCs. This TCR came from a female donor in good health and CMV-seronegative.

CDR3 sequence: CASSLPLVRAGQYNEQFF. DNA for the CDR3: TGTGCCAGCAGCTTGCCTCTTGTACGAGCGGGCCAGTACAATGAGCAGTTCTTC. This rearrangement joins TRBV7-9 to TRBJ2-1; perhaps TRBD2 as D (6 bases). V shed 3 bases and J shed 4 bases, with 22 bases lying between them. Germline lookup yields CDR1 SEHNR and CDR2 FQNEAQ (reference sequence). This CDR3 region has 18 residues.